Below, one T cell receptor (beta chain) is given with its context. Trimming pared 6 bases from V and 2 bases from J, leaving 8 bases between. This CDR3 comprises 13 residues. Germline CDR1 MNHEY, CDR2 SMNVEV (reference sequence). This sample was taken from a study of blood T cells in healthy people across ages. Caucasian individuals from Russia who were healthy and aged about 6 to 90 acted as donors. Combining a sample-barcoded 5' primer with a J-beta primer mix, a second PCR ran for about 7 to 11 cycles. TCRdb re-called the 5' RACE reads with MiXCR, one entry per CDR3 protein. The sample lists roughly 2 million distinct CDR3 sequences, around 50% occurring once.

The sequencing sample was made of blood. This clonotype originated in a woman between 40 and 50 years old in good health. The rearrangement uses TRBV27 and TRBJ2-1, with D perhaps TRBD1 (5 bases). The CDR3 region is CASRDMPYNEQFF. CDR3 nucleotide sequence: TGTGCCAGCAGGGACATGCCCTACAATGAGCAGTTCTTC.